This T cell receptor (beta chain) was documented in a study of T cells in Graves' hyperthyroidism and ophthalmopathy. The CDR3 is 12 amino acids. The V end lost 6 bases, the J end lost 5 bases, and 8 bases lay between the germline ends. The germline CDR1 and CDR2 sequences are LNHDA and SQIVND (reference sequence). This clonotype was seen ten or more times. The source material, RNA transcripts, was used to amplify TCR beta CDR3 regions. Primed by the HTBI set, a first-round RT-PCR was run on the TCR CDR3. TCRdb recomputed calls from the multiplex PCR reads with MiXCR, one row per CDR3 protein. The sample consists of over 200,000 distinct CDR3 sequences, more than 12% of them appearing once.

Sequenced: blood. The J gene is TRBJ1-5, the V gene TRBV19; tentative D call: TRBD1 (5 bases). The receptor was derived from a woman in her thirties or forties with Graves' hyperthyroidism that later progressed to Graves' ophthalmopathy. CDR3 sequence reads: CASRLQDQPQHF. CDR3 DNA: TGTGCCAGTAGGCTACAGGATCAGCCCCAGCATTTT.